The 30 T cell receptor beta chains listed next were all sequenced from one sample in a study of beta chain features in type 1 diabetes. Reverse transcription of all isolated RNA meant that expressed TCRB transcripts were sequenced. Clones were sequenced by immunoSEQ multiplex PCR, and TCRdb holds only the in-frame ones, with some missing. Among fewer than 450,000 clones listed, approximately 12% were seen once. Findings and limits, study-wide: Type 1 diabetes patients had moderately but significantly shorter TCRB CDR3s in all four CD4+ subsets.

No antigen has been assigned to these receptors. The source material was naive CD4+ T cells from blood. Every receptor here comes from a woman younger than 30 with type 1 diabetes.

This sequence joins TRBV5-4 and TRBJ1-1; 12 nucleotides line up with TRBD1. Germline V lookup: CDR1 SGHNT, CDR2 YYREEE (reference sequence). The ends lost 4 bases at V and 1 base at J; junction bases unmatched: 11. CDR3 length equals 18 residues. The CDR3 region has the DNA TGTGCCAGCAGCCAATCGGGACAGGGGGCTGGGTCGAACACTGAAGCTTTCTTT. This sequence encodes CASSQSGQGAGSNTEAFF.

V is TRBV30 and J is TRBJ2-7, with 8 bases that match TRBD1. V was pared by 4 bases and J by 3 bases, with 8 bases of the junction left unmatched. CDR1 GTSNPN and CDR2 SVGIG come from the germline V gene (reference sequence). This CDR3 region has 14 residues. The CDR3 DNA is TGTGCCTGGACGTCCGGGACAGGCAACTACGAGCAGTACTTC. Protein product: CAWTSGTGNYEQYF.

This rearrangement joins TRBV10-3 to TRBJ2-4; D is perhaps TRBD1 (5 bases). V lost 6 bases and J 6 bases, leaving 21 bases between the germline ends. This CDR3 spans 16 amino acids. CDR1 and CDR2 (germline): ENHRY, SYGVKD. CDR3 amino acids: CAISTLSGRVGNIQYF. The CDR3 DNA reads TGTGCCATCAGCACGCTTTCTGGCAGGGTGGGAAACATTCAGTACTTC.

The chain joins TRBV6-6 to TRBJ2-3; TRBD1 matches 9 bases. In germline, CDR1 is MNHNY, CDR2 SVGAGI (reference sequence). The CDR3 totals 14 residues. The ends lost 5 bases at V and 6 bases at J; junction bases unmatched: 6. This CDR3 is CASSGGQGQDTQYF. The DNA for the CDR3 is TGTGCCAGCAGTGGGGGACAGGGTCAGGATACGCAGTATTTT.

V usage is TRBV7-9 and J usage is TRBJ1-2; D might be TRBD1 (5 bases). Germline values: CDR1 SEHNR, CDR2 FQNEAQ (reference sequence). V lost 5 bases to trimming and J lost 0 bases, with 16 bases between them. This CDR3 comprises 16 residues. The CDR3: CASSPLGGEANYGYTF. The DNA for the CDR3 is TGTGCCAGCAGCCCCCTCGGGGGGGAAGCTAACTATGGCTACACCTTC. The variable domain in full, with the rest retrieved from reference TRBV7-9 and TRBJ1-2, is DTGVSQNPRHKITKRGQNVTFRCDPISEHNRLYWYRQTLGQGPEFLTYFQNEAQLEKSRLLSDRFSAERPKGSFSTLEIQRTEQGDSAMYLCASSPLGGEANYGYTFGSGTRLTVV.

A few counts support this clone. CDR3 sequence reads: CASWWTLSSYNEQFF. The CDR3 nucleotides read TGCGCCAGCTGGTGGACACTGAGCTCCTACAATGAGCAGTTCTTC. The chain couples TRBV5-1 to TRBJ2-1; maybe TRBD1 (5 bases). Germline-derived CDR1 and CDR2 are SGHRS and YFSETQ. V was clipped by 7 bases and J by 0 bases, with 14 bases between them. The CDR3 has 15 amino acids.

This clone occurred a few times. The CDR3: CASRQGGSTDTQYF. CDR3 nucleotides: TGTGCCAGCAGGCAGGGAGGTTCCACAGATACGCAGTATTTT. The chain recombines TRBV7-2 with TRBJ2-3, with D possibly TRBD2 on 6 matching bases. The V gene lost 6 bases and the J gene lost 2 bases, with 12 bases spanning the gap. The CDR3 consists of 14 residues. CDR1 and CDR2 from the germline V gene are SGHTA and FQGNSA.

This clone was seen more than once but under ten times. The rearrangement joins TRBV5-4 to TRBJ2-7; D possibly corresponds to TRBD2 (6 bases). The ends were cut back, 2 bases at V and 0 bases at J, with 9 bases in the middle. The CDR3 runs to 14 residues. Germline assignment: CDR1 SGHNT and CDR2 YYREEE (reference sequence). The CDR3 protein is CASSFVGGSYEQYF. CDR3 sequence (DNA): TGTGCCAGCAGCTTCGTCGGGGGCTCCTACGAGCAGTACTTC.

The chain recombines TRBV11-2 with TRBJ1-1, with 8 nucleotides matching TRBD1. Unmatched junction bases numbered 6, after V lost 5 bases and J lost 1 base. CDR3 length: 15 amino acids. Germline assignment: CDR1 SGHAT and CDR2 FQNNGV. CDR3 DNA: TGTGCCAGCAGCGTTATGGGGACAGGGAACACTGAAGCTTTCTTT. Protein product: CASSVMGTGNTEAFF.

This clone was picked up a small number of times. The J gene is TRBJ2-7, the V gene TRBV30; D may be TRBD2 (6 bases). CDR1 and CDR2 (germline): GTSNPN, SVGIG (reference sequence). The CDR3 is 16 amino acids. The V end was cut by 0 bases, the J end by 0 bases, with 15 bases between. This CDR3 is CAWSVLSGLSSYEQYF. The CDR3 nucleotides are TGTGCCTGGAGTGTACTTAGCGGCTTGAGCTCCTACGAGCAGTACTTC.

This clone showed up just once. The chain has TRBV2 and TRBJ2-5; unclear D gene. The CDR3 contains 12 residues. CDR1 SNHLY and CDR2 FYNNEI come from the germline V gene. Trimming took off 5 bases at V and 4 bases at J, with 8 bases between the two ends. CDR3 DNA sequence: TGTGCCAGCAGTTTCTTTCCAGAGACCCAGTACTTC. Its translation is CASSFFPETQYF.

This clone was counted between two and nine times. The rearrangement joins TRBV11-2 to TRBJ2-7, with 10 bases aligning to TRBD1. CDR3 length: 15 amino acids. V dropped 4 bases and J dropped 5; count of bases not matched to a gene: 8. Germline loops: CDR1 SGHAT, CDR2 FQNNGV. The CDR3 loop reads CASSSYRDRGHEQYV. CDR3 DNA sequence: TGTGCCAGCAGCTCATACCGGGACAGGGGCCACGAGCAGTACGTC.

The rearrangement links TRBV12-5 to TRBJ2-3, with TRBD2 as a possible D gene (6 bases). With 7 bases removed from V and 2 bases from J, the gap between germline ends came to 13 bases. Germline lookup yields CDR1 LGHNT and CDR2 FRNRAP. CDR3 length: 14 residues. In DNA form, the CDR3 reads TGTGCTAGTGCCACGACTAGGACCACAGATACGCAGTATTTT. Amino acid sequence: CASATTRTTDTQYF.

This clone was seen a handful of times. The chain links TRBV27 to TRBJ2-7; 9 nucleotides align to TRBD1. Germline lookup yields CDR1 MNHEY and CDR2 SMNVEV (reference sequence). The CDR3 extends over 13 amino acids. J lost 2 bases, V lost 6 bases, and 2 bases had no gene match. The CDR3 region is CASRRTGAYEQYF. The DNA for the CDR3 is TGTGCCAGCAGGAGGACAGGGGCCTACGAGCAGTACTTC.

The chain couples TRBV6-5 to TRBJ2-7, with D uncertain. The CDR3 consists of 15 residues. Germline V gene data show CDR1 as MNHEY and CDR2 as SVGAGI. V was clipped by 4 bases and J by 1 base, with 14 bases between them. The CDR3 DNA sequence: TGTGCCAGCAGTTCCCCTAGGAGTGGGTCCTACGAGCAGTACTTC. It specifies CASSSPRSGSYEQYF.

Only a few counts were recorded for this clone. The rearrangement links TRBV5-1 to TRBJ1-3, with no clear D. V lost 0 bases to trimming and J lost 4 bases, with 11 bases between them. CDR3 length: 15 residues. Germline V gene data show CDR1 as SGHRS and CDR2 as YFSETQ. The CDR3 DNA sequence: TGCGCCAGCAGCTTGGGGCTGGCGGGAGGAAACACCATATATTTT. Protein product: CASSLGLAGGNTIYF.

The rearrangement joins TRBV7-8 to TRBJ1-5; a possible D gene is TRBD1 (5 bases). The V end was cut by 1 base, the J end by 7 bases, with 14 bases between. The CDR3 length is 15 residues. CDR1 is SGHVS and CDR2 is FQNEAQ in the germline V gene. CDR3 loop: CASSLGVGALQPQHF. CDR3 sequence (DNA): TGTGCCAGCAGCTTAGGGGTAGGGGCGTTGCAGCCCCAGCATTTT.

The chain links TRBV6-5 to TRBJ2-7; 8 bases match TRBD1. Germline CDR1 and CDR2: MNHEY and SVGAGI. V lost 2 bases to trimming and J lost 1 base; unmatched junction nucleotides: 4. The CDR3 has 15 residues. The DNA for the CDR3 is TGTGCCAGCAGTTACCGAAGGACAGGGTCCTACGAGCAGTACTTC. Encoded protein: CASSYRRTGSYEQYF.

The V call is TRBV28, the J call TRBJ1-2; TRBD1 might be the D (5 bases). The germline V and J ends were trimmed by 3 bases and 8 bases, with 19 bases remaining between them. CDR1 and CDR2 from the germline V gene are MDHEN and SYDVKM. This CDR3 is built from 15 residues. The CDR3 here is CASSFSTGLPAGYTF. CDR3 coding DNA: TGTGCCAGCAGTTTCTCCACGGGACTCCCCGCCGGCTACACCTTC.

The CDR3 spells CAWRTGFVTEAFF. The CDR3, as DNA: TGTGCCTGGAGGACGGGATTCGTTACTGAAGCTTTCTTT. The V gene is TRBV30, the J gene TRBJ1-1; D gene ambiguous. This CDR3 has 13 residues. With 3 bases removed from V and 5 bases from J, the gap between germline ends came to 13 bases. The germline V gene has CDR1 GTSNPN and CDR2 SVGIG (reference sequence). The variable domain in full, completed from reference TRBV30 and TRBJ1-1, reads SQTIHQWPATLVQPVGSPLSLECTVEGTSNPNLYWYRQAAGRGLQLLFYSVGIGQISSEVPQNLSASRPQDRQFILSSKKLLLSDSGFYLCAWRTGFVTEAFFGQGTRLTVV.

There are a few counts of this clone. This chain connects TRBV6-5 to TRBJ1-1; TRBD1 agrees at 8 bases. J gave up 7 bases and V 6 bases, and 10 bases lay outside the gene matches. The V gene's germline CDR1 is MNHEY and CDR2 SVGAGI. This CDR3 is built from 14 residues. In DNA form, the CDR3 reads TGTGCCAGCAGCCCTCAGGGGGCGGTCGGTGAAGCTTTCTTT. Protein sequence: CASSPQGAVGEAFF.

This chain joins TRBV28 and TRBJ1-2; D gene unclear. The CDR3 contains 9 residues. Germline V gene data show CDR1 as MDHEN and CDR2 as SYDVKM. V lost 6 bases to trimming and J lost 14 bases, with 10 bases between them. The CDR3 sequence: CASRPLTTF. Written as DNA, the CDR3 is TGTGCCAGCAGGCCGCTTACTACCTTC.

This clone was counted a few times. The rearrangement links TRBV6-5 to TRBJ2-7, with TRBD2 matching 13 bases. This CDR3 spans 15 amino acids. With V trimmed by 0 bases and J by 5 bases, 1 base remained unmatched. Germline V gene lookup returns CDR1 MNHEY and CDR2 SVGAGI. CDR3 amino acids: CASSYSGLAGDEQYF. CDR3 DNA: TGTGCCAGCAGTTACTCCGGACTAGCGGGAGACGAGCAGTACTTC.

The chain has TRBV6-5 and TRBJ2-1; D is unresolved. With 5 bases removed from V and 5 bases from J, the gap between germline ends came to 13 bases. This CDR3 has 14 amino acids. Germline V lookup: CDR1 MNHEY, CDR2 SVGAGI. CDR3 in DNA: TGTGCCAGCAGTAAGGATGGAGCTAACAATGAGCAGTTCTTC. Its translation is CASSKDGANNEQFF.

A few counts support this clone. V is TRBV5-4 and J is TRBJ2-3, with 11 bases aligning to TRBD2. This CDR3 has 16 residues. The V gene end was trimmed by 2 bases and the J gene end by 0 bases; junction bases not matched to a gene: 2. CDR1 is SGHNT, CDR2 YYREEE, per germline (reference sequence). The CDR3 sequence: CASSLRTSGSTDTQYF. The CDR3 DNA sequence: TGTGCCAGCAGCTTACGGACTAGCGGGAGCACAGATACGCAGTATTTT.

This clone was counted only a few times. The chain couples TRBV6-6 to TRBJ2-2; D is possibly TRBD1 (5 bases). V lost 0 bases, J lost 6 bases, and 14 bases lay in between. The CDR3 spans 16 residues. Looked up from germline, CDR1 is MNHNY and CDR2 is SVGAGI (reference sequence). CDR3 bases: TGTGCCAGCAGTTACTCTACGGCAGGGTGGGCCGGGGAGCTGTTTTTT. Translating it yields CASSYSTAGWAGELFF.

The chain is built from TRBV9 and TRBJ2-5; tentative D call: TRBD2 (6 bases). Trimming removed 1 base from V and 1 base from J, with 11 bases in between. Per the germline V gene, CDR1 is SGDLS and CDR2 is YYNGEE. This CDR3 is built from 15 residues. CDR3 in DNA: TGTGCCAGCAGCGTATCCGCTAGCGTCCAAGAGACCCAGTACTTC. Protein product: CASSVSASVQETQYF.

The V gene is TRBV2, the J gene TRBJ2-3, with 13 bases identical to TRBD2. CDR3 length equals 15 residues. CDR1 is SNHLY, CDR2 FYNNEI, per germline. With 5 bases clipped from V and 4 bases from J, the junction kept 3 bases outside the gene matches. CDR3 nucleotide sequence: TGTGCCAGCAGTTGGACTAGCGGGAGATCAGATACGCAGTATTTT. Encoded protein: CASSWTSGRSDTQYF.

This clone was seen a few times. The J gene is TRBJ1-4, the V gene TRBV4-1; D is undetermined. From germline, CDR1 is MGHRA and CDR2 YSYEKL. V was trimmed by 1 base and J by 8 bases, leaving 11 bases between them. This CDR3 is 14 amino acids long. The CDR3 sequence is CASSQGVSAEKLFF. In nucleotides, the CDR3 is TGCGCCAGCAGCCAAGGGGTCTCAGCGGAAAAACTGTTTTTT.

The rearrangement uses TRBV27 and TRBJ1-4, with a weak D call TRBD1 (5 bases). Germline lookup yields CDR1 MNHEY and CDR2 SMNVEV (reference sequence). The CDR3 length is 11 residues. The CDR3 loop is CATRQGLKLFF. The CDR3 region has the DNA TGTGCTACCCGGCAGGGTCTAAAACTGTTTTTT. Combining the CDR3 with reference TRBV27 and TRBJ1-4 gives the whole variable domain EAQVTQNPRYLITVTGKKLTVTCSQNMNHEYMSWYRQDPGLGLRQIYYSMNVEVTDKGDVPEGYKVSRKEKRNFPLILESPSPNQTSLYFCATRQGLKLFFGSGTQLSVL.